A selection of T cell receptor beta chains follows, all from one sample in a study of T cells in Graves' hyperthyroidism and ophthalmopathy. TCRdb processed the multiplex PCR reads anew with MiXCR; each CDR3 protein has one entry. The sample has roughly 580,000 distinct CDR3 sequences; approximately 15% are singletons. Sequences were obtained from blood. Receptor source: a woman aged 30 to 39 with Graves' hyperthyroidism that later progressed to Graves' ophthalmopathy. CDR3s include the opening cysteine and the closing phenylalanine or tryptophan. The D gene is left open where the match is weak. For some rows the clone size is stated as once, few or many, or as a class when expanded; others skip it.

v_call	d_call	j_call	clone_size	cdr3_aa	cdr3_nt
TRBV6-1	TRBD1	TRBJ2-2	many	CASSELGTGRNTGELFF	TGTGCCAGCAGTGAATTAGGGACAGGGCGAAACACCGGGGAGCTGTTTTTT
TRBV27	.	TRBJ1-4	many	CASSTQGHDEKLFF	TGTGCCAGCAGTACCCAGGGGCACGATGAAAAACTGTTTTTT
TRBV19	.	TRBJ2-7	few	CASTGSYYEQYF	TGTGCCAGTACGGGCAGCTACTACGAGCAGTACTTC
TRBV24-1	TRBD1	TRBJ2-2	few	CATSDSGQALTGELFF	TGTGCCACCAGTGACTCGGGACAGGCTCTCACCGGGGAGCTGTTTTTT
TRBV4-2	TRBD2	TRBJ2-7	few	CASSQEIAAGRAYEQYF	TGTGCCAGCAGCCAAGAGATAGCGGCAGGGAGGGCCTACGAGCAGTACTTC
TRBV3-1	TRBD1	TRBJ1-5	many	CASSVTGGRTNQPQHF	TGTGCCAGCAGCGTTACAGGGGGTCGTACCAATCAGCCCCAGCATTTT
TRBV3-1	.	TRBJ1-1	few	CASSHWTVFPNTEAFF	TGTGCCAGCAGCCACTGGACAGTCTTTCCAAACACTGAAGCTTTCTTT
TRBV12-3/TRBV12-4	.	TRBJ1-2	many	CASRQGGNYGYTF	TGTGCCAGCAGACAGGGAGGGAACTATGGCTACACCTTC
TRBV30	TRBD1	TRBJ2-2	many	CAWSQGDAGELFF	TGTGCCTGGAGCCAGGGGGACGCCGGGGAGCTGTTTTTT
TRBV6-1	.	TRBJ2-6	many	CASRLGLPGANVLTF	TGTGCCAGCAGATTAGGCCTCCCGGGGGCCAACGTCCTGACTTTC
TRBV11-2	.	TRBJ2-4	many	CASSDALAKNIQYF	TGTGCCAGCAGCGATGCACTAGCCAAAAACATTCAGTACTTC
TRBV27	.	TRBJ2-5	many	CASSWSGTTKETQYF	TGTGCCAGCAGTTGGTCCGGGACAACAAAAGAGACCCAGTACTTC
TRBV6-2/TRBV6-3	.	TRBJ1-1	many	CASSTDSRLEAFF	TGTGCCAGCAGTACGGACAGCCGCCTAGAAGCTTTCTTT
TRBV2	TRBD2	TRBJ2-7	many	CASSASGRWLYEQYF	TGTGCCAGCAGTGCTAGCGGGAGGTGGCTATACGAGCAGTACTTC
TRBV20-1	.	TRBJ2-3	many	CSAEYGDPKATDTQYF	TGCAGTGCTGAGTACGGGGACCCAAAAGCGACAGATACGCAGTATTTT
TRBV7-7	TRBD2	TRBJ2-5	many	CASSLEAGGAETQYF	TGTGCTAGCAGCTTAGAAGCGGGAGGGGCCGAGACCCAGTACTTC
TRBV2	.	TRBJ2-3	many	CASSRDWEDTQYF	TGTGCCAGCAGTCGGGATTGGGAGGATACGCAGTATTTT
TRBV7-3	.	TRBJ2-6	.	CASSLTPSGANVLTF	TGTGCCAGCAGCTTAACTCCCTCTGGGGCCAACGTCCTGACTTTC
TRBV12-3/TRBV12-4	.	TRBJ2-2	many	CATRSAGSRGELFF	TGTGCCACCAGATCAGCTGGGAGTCGGGGGGAGCTGTTTTTT
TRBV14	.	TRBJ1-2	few	CASSQGIGDGYTF	TGTGCCAGCAGCCAAGGTATCGGGGATGGCTACACCTTC
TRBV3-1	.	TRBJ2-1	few	CASSQDGRLYNEQFF	TGTGCCAGCAGCCAAGATGGGCGACTATACAATGAGCAGTTCTTC
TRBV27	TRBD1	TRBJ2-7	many	CASRTDRTGGYEQYF	TGTGCCAGCCGAACAGACAGGACAGGGGGCTACGAGCAGTACTTC
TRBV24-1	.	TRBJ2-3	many	CATSEPGRRGDTQYF	TGTGCCACCAGTGAACCCGGCCGTAGAGGGGATACGCAGTATTTT
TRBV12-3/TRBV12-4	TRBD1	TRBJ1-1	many	CASSSGQLVEAFF	TGTGCCAGCAGTTCGGGACAGTTGGTGGAAGCTTTCTTT
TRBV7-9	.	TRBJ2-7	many	CASSLAGVPPYEQYF	TGTGCCAGCAGCTTGGCCGGGGTTCCCCCCTACGAGCAGTACTTC
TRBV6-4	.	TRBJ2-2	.	CASSALGGASGYTGELFF	TGTGCCAGCAGTGCCCTCGGTGGGGCGAGCGGGTACACCGGGGAGCTGTTTTTT
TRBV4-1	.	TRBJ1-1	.	CASSQERGLNTEAFF	TGCGCCAGCAGCCAAGAACGGGGGCTGAACACTGAAGCTTTCTTT
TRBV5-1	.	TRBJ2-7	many	CASSLAATRGTEQYF	TGCGCCAGCAGCTTGGCCGCGACTAGGGGTACCGAGCAGTACTTC
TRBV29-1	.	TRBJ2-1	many	CSVLSGGSSYNEQFF	TGCAGCGTTTTAAGCGGTGGGAGCTCCTACAATGAGCAGTTCTTC
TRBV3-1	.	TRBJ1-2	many	CASSPWAEDGYTF	TGTGCCAGCAGCCCCTGGGCCGAAGACGGCTACACCTTC
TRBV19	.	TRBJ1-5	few	CASSTGAGPGHF	TGTGCCAGTAGTACAGGGGCGGGACCAGGGCATTTT
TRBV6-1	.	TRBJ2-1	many	CASSSPGHNEQFF	TGTGCCAGCAGTTCGCCGGGACACAATGAGCAGTTCTTC
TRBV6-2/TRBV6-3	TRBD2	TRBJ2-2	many	CASKPAGVAGELFF	TGTGCCAGCAAACCAGCGGGAGTGGCCGGGGAGCTGTTTTTT
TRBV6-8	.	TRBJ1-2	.	CASVIRGTEGYTF	TGTGCCAGCGTTATCAGGGGCACGGAAGGCTACACCTTC
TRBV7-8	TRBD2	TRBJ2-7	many	CASSLALAGGPSYEQYF	TGTGCCAGCAGCTTAGCCCTGGCGGGAGGTCCCTCCTACGAGCAGTACTTC
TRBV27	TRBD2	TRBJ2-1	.	CASSLGTSGSSNDQFF	TGTGCCAGCAGTTTAGGAACTAGCGGGAGTAGCAATGATCAGTTCTTC
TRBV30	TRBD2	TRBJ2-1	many	CAWSVGLAGEQFF	TGTGCCTGGAGTGTCGGTCTAGCGGGAGAACAGTTCTTC
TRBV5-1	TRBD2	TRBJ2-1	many	CASWEGSYNEQFF	TGCGCCAGTTGGGAGGGGTCCTACAATGAGCAGTTCTTC
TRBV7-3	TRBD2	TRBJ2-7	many	CASSLTSGTSYEQYF	TGTGCCAGCAGCTTAACTAGCGGGACGAGCTACGAGCAGTACTTC
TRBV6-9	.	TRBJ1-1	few	CASSYPKQEGSWTEAFF	TGTGCCAGCAGTTACCCTAAGCAAGAGGGAAGTTGGACTGAAGCTTTCTTT
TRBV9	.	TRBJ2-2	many	CASSVAGRPELFF	TGTGCCAGCAGCGTAGCCGGTAGGCCGGAGCTGTTTTTT
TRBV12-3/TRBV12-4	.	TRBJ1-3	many	CASSLIRAPSGNTIYF	TGTGCCAGCAGTTTGATAAGGGCTCCCTCTGGAAACACCATATATTTT
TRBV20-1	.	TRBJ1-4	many	CSAPLEATNEKLFF	TGCAGTGCCCCCCTTGAAGCAACTAATGAAAAACTGTTTTTT
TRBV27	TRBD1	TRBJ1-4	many	CASSLRGQGPQGEKLFF	TGTGCCAGCAGTTTAAGGGGACAGGGACCCCAGGGGGAAAAACTGTTTTTT
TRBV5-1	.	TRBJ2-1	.	CASSAENEQFF	TGCGCCAGCAGCGCGGAAAATGAGCAGTTCTTC
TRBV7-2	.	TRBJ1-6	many	CASSYRAVSSYNSPLHF	TGTGCCAGCAGCTATAGGGCAGTGAGCTCCTATAATTCACCCCTCCACTTT
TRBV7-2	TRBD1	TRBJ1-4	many	CASSLGIGTGRTEKLFF	TGTGCCAGCAGCTTAGGTATTGGGACAGGCCGGACTGAAAAACTGTTTTTT
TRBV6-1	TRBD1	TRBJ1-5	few	CASTETGAGQPQHF	TGTGCCAGCACGGAAACAGGGGCAGGGCAGCCCCAGCATTTT
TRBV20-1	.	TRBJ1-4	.	CSARRDFNEKLFF	TGCAGTGCTAGACGCGACTTTAATGAAAAACTGTTTTTT
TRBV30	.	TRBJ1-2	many	CAWSGAYGYTF	TGTGCCTGGAGTGGGGCCTATGGCTACACCTTC
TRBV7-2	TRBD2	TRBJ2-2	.	CASSSSPVVAGNTGELFF	TGTGCCAGCAGCTCAAGCCCCGTGGTAGCGGGTAATACCGGGGAGCTGTTTTTT
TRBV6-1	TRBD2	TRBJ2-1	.	CAISSLETGRANEQFF	TGTGCCATATCGAGCCTAGAGACCGGGAGGGCGAATGAGCAGTTCTTC
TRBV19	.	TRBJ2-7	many	CATQWGTSGGREQYF	TGTGCCACTCAATGGGGAACTAGTGGCGGACGGGAGCAGTACTTC